This T cell receptor (beta chain) stems from a study of cytomegalovirus exposure and HLA in healthy donors. Separate from the roughly 610-subject first cohort, the approximately 120-subject validation cohort was the one that the donors belonged to. Study results and limitations: According to the study, 150 to 200 TCR beta chains were cytomegalovirus-associated.

This clone is a singleton in its sample. The target antigen is unknown. This CDR3 has 13 amino acids. Germline V gene data show CDR1 as MGHDK and CDR2 as SYGVNS. Trimming removed 2 bases from V and 5 bases from J, with 9 bases in between. Profiled with immunoSEQ multiplex PCR; TCRdb holds only in-frame clones, not every one. The table shows some 100,000 clones, with about 82% occurring only once. The sample taken for sequencing was PBMCs. This chain uses TRBV25-1 with TRBJ1-2; D unresolved. The TCR was taken from a young man in good health and CMV-seronegative. The chain's CDR3 is CASSEAADYGYTF. Here the CDR3 DNA reads TGTGCCAGCAGTGAAGCGGCGGATTATGGCTACACCTTC.